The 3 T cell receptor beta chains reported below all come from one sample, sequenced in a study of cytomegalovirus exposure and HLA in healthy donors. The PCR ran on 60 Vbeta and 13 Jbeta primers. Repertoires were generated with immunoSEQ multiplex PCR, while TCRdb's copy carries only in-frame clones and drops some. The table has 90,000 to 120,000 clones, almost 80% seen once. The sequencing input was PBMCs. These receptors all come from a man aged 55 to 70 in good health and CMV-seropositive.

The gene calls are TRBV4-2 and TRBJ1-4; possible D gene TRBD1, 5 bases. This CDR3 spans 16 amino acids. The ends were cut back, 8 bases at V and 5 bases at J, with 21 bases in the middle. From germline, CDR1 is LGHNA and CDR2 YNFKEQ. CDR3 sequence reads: CASAPDGGRANEKLFF. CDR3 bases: TGTGCCAGCGCTCCGGATGGTGGCAGGGCCAATGAAAAACTGTTTTTT.

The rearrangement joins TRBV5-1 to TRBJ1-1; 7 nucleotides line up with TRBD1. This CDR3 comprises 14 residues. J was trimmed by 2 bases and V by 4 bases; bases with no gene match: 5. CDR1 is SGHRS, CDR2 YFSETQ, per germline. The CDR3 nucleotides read TGCGCCAGCAGCGTAGGGGACAGCAACACTGAAGCTTTCTTT. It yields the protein CASSVGDSNTEAFF.

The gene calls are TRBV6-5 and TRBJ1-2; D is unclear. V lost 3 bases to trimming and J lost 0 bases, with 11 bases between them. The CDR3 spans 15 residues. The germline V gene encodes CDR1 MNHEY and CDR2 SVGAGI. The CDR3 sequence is CASSYQPGANYGYTF. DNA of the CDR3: TGTGCCAGCAGTTATCAGCCCGGAGCTAACTATGGCTACACCTTC.